This is a list of T cell receptor beta chains from one sample in a study of T-cell reconstitution after alpha-beta-depleted transplantation in children. TCRdb independently ran MiXCR on the PCR reads; one entry per CDR3 protein. The profile shows 100,000 to 120,000 distinct CDR3 sequences, 10% of them singletons. The sample here was PBMCs from the stem cell graft donor, taken from the stem cell graft. The receptors come from a human donor who donated a stem cell graft to a child with acute lymphoblastic leukemia. Each CDR3 is given with its conserved first and last residue. The D gene is left open where the match is weak. Clone size, where shown, is once, few, many, or a class for clones that have expanded.

D gene	J gene	clone size	V gene	CDR3 DNA	CDR3 protein
TRBD2	TRBJ2-3	many	TRBV7-2	TGTGCCAGCAGCTTAACAGGCGGGGGGGCAACAGATACGCAGTATTTT	CASSLTGGGATDTQYF
-	TRBJ1-2	many	TRBV29-1	TGCAGCGCAGGGTCGGCTGGCTACACCTTC	CSAGSAGYTF
-	TRBJ2-7	many	TRBV7-9	TGTGCCAGCAGTCAACAGGGAGGTAACTCCTACGAGCAGTACTTC	CASSQQGGNSYEQYF
TRBD2	TRBJ2-3	many	TRBV25-1	TGTGCCAGCAGTACACTAGCGGGGGGAACAGATACGCAGTATTTT	CASSTLAGGTDTQYF
-	TRBJ1-2	many	TRBV15	TGTGCCACCAGCAGAGGGGGGGTCTATGGCTACACCTTC	CATSRGGVYGYTF
-	TRBJ2-7	many	TRBV5-1	TGCGCCAGCAGCTCGGTGACTAGTGGGGCGACCTACGAGCAGTACTTC	CASSSVTSGATYEQYF
-	TRBJ2-2	many	TRBV12-3/TRBV12-4	TGTGCCAGCAGTACATCCGGGGGCCCTTTAAAGAACACCGGGGAGCTGTTTTTT	CASSTSGGPLKNTGELFF
-	TRBJ1-2	many	TRBV5-1	TGCGCCAGCAGCTTGGGGACGGACGCTAACTATGGCTACACCTTC	CASSLGTDANYGYTF
TRBD2	TRBJ2-7	many	TRBV29-1	TGCAGCGTTGAAGAACTCTCGGTAGCGGGGGGCTCTTCCGGTTACGAGCAGTACTTC	CSVEELSVAGGSSGYEQYF
TRBD1	TRBJ1-6	-	TRBV6-1	TGTGCCAGCAGGGGACAGCAGAATTCACCCCTCCACTTT	CASRGQQNSPLHF
-	TRBJ2-2	many	TRBV7-2	TGTGCCAGCAGCGCCTCTAGCTTAAACACCGGGGAGCTGTTTTTT	CASSASSLNTGELFF
-	TRBJ2-3	many	TRBV20-1	TGCAGTGCTAGTATCTCCCCCCGGGATACGCAGTATTTT	CSASISPRDTQYF
-	TRBJ2-5	many	TRBV12-3/TRBV12-4	TGTGCCAGCAGTCCAAAAGGGGAGACCCAGTACTTC	CASSPKGETQYF
TRBD1	TRBJ1-3	few	TRBV5-4	TGTGCCAGCAGCTCCCCCGGGACAGGGGGTATGTCTGGAAACACCATATATTTT	CASSSPGTGGMSGNTIYF
-	TRBJ1-5	many	TRBV15	TGTGCCACCAGCAGAGATGCGGGGGCTAGCAATCAGCCCCAGCATTTT	CATSRDAGASNQPQHF
-	TRBJ2-3	many	TRBV11-2	TGTGCCAGCAGCCCGACAGGGAGGGATACGCAGTATTTT	CASSPTGRDTQYF
-	TRBJ2-5	many	TRBV15	TGTGCCACCGGATCCCGCGGGGCACGGGAGACCCAGTACTTC	CATGSRGARETQYF
TRBD2	TRBJ2-1	many	TRBV25-1	TGTGCCAGCAGTGATGGGGGGGGGACCTACAATGAGCAGTTCTTC	CASSDGGGTYNEQFF
-	TRBJ1-5	many	TRBV16	TGTGCCAGCAGTCAAAACAGTGGCAATCAGCCCCAGCATTTT	CASSQNSGNQPQHF
TRBD2	TRBJ2-1	many	TRBV20-1	TGCAGTGCTAGTGGCAGCGGGAGTGTAGTTGAGCAGTTCTTC	CSASGSGSVVEQFF
-	TRBJ2-1	-	TRBV5-4	TGTGCCAGCAGCTTAGGGTCGACCAATGAGCAGTTCTTC	CASSLGSTNEQFF
-	TRBJ1-6	many	TRBV7-2	TGTGCCAGCAGCTTAAACAGCAATTCACCCCTCCACTTT	CASSLNSNSPLHF
-	TRBJ2-4	many	TRBV5-1	TGCGCCAGCAGCGCCCTGGACAGCGGCATTCAGTACTTC	CASSALDSGIQYF
TRBD2	TRBJ2-2	many	TRBV27	TGTGCCAGCAGTCCCTATCCCCTTGGACTAGCGGGGTATACCGGGGAGCTGTTTTTT	CASSPYPLGLAGYTGELFF
-	TRBJ2-7	many	TRBV5-5	TGTGCCAGCAGCTCTACCGGGACTGCCAGAGTTTCCTACGAGCAGTACTTC	CASSSTGTARVSYEQYF
TRBD1	TRBJ1-5	many	TRBV5-7	TGTGCCAGCAGCTCCTCTCCTGGACAGGGCACCAATCAGCCCCAGCATTTT	CASSSSPGQGTNQPQHF
-	TRBJ1-1	few	TRBV20-1	TGCAGTGCTAGAGATCGCCCCGGGTCCGATCGGGGAGCTTTCTTT	CSARDRPGSDRGAFF
-	TRBJ1-1	few	TRBV12-3/TRBV12-4	TGTGCCAGCAGTTCTTTACCCCTTCAGTCTGAGAACACTGAAGCTTTCTTT	CASSSLPLQSENTEAFF
TRBD1	TRBJ2-7	many	TRBV12-3/TRBV12-4	TGTGCCAGCAGTTTCCTCTCCGGGACAGGGCGCTACGAGCAGTACTTC	CASSFLSGTGRYEQYF
-	TRBJ1-1	-	TRBV7-2	TGTGCCAGCAGCCACGCGGGCAGCATGAACACTGAAGCTTTCTTT	CASSHAGSMNTEAFF
TRBD1	TRBJ2-3	many	TRBV7-9	TGTGCCAGCAGCTTAGCGCTTCAACAGGGGGCAGATACGCAGTATTTT	CASSLALQQGADTQYF
TRBD1	TRBJ2-1	many	TRBV7-8	TGTGCCAGCAGCTCTAAAAGGGACAGGGGTCAGTTCTTC	CASSSKRDRGQFF
-	TRBJ2-3	many	TRBV11-2	TGTGCCAGCAGCTCCGAGCGCAGGGACCGGTGGGCAGATACGCAGTATTTT	CASSSERRDRWADTQYF
-	TRBJ1-3	-	TRBV20-1	TGCTGGGCCAGGGCTCCGGGCCGCAGGGTCTCTGGAAACACCATATATTTT	CWARAPGRRVSGNTIYF
-	TRBJ2-1	many	TRBV28	TGTGCCAGCAGTAGAGGACAGTCCTTATACAATGAGCAGTTCTTC	CASSRGQSLYNEQFF
TRBD2	TRBJ2-7	many	TRBV20-1	TGCAGTGCTCTAGCGGCTTCCTACGAGCAGTACTTC	CSALAASYEQYF
-	TRBJ1-6	-	TRBV9	TGTGCCAGCAGCGGTAGGACACCCCTGAATAATTCACCCCTCCACTTC	CASSGRTPLNNSPLHF
TRBD2	TRBJ2-2	few	TRBV5-1	TGCGCCAGCAGCTTGGAGCGGGACAACACCGGGGAGCTGTTTTTT	CASSLERDNTGELFF
TRBD1	TRBJ2-5	-	TRBV7-2	TGTGCCAGCAGCCGGACAGGAGAGACCCAGTACTTC	CASSRTGETQYF
-	TRBJ2-2	many	TRBV7-2	TGTGCCAGCAGCTTGGGCCCGTACAACACCGGGGAGCTGTTTTTT	CASSLGPYNTGELFF
-	TRBJ1-4	many	TRBV5-5	TGTGCCAGCAGCTTGCAGAATGAAAAACTGTTTTTT	CASSLQNEKLFF
TRBD1	TRBJ1-4	many	TRBV20-1	TGCAGTGCTATTCGGGGGACAGGTGGAGAAAAACTGTTTTTT	CSAIRGTGGEKLFF
-	TRBJ2-4	many	TRBV5-1	TGCGCCAGCAGCCTTACAGGTTTTGAAGCCAAAAACATTCAGTACTTC	CASSLTGFEAKNIQYF
-	TRBJ2-1	-	TRBV18	TGTGCCAGCTCACCGCATCCGGGACACCTACACAATGAGCAGTTCTTC	CASSPHPGHLHNEQFF
-	TRBJ1-1	many	TRBV11-2	TGTGCCAGCAGCTTACTTGCAGGGACGAACACTGAAGCTTTCTTT	CASSLLAGTNTEAFF
TRBD1	TRBJ1-3	few	TRBV4-3	TGCGCCAGCAGCCAAGACGTTGGGACAGGGTTTGAAAACACCATATATTTT	CASSQDVGTGFENTIYF
TRBD1	TRBJ1-3	many	TRBV20-1	TGCAGTGCTAGATACAGGGGTCGCCACTCTGGAAACACCATATATTTT	CSARYRGRHSGNTIYF
-	TRBJ2-6	many	TRBV24-1	TGTGCCACCAGTGCCCCTCAGGTCAAGGGGCAGTATGGGGCCAACGTCCTGACTTTC	CATSAPQVKGQYGANVLTF
TRBD2	TRBJ2-7	many	TRBV5-1	TGCGCCAGCAGCTTCACCGGGACTATGTCCTACGAGCAGTACTTC	CASSFTGTMSYEQYF
TRBD1	TRBJ1-2	few	TRBV18	TGTGCCAGCTCACCACCGCGACAGGGCGGCTATGGCTACACCTTC	CASSPPRQGGYGYTF
-	TRBJ2-5	-	TRBV5-6	TGTGCCAGCAGCTTGAGGGACTCATCCTGGACTTCGGAGACCCAGTACTTC	CASSLRDSSWTSETQYF
TRBD1	TRBJ1-1	many	TRBV29-1	TGCAGCGTCGCAGACAGGGGGCAAACTGAAGCTTTCTTT	CSVADRGQTEAFF
TRBD2	TRBJ2-1	many	TRBV29-1	TGCAGCGTTGAAGAAGAACTAGCGGGTGACAATGAGCAGTTCTTC	CSVEEELAGDNEQFF
TRBD2	TRBJ2-2	many	TRBV12-3/TRBV12-4	TGTGCCAGCAGTTTAGTCGGGGGGATCACCGGGGAGCTGTTTTTT	CASSLVGGITGELFF
-	TRBJ2-2	many	TRBV5-6	TGTGCCAGCAGCTTGTTCGAACGACAGGCCGCGAACACCGGGGAGCTGTTTTTT	CASSLFERQAANTGELFF
TRBD2	TRBJ2-3	many	TRBV7-2	TGTGCCAGCAGCTTAGTCCTAGCGGGGACCACAGATACGCAGTATTTT	CASSLVLAGTTDTQYF
TRBD2	TRBJ2-3	many	TRBV7-9	TGTGCCAGCAGCTCTCCGCGGGTCAGCGGGAGTCAGGATACGCAGTATTTT	CASSSPRVSGSQDTQYF
-	TRBJ1-2	many	TRBV5-1	TGCGCCAGCAGCCGTCCCCAGGGAACGGGCTATGGCTACACCTTC	CASSRPQGTGYGYTF
-	TRBJ2-3	many	TRBV29-1	TGCAGCGTTGGGTCCAGCTTGACAGATACGCAGTATTTT	CSVGSSLTDTQYF
-	TRBJ2-7	-	TRBV9	TGTGCCAGCAGCGGTGGGGGTCTCTCCTACGAGCAGTACTTC	CASSGGGLSYEQYF